The 2 T cell receptor beta chains below come from one sample, sequenced in a study of technical replicates of blood from a handful of donors. TCRdb's table, derived via immunoSEQ multiplex PCR, lists solely in-frame clones and lacks some. The data hold nearly 80,000 clones, with approximately 93% observed a single time. The sample comprised T cells isolated from PBMCs. Source of these receptors: a human donor in good health.

The chain employs TRBV11-2 and TRBJ1-2, with 9 bases identical to TRBD1. Germline assignment: CDR1 SGHAT and CDR2 FQNNGV. This CDR3 contains 13 residues. V lost 5 bases to trimming and J lost 8 bases; unmatched junction nucleotides: 6. As DNA, the CDR3 is TGTGCCAGCAGCACGACAGGGGGTCACGGCTACACCTTC. As protein: CASSTTGGHGYTF.

Here the CDR3 DNA reads TGTGCCAGCAGTGAATGGAGCGGGAGCTACAATGAGCAGTTCTTC. Encoded protein: CASSEWSGSYNEQFF. The genes are TRBV6-1 and TRBJ2-1; 8 nucleotides align to TRBD2. The CDR3 loop spans 15 amino acids. V dropped 2 bases and J dropped 3; count of bases not matched to a gene: 3. The germline V gene has CDR1 MNHNS and CDR2 SASEGT.